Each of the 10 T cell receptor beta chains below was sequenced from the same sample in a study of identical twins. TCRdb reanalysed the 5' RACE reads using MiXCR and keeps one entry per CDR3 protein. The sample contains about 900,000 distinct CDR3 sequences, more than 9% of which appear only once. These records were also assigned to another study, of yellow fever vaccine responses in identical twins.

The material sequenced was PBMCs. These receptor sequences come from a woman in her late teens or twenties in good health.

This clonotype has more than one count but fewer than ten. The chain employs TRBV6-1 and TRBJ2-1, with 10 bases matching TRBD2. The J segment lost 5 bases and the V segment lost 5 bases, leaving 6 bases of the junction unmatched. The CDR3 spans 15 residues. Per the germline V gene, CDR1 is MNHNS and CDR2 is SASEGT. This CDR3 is CASSQSGRGHNEQFF. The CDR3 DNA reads TGTGCCAGCAGTCAAAGCGGGAGGGGGCACAATGAGCAGTTCTTC.

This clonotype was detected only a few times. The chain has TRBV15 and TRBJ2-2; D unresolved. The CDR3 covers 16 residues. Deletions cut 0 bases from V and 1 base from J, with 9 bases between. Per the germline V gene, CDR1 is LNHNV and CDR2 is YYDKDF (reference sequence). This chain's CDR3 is CATSREAALNTGELFF. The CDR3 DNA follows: TGTGCCACCAGCAGAGAGGCGGCCCTGAACACCGGGGAGCTGTTTTTT.

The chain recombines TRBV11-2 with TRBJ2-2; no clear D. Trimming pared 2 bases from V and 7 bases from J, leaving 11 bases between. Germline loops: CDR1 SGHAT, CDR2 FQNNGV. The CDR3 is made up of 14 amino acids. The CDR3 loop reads CASSLIPDVGELFF. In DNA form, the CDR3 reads TGTGCCAGCAGCTTAATCCCGGATGTCGGGGAGCTGTTTTTT.

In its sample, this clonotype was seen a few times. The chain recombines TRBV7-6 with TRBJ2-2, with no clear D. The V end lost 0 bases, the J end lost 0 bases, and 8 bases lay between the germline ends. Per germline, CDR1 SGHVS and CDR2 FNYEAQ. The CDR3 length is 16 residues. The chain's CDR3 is CASSLAPGPNTGELFF. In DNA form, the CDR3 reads TGTGCCAGCAGCTTAGCCCCGGGTCCGAACACCGGGGAGCTGTTTTTT.

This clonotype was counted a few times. CDR3 amino acids: CASSLPGPSNYGYTF. The CDR3 region has the DNA TGTGCCAGCAGCTTACCTGGACCGTCGAACTATGGCTACACCTTC. This chain connects TRBV7-9 to TRBJ1-2, with D hard to call. CDR3 length equals 15 residues. CDR1 SEHNR and CDR2 FQNEAQ come from the germline V gene (reference sequence). V lost 2 bases and J lost 2, with 12 bases in between.

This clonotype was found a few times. The CDR3 DNA reads as TGTGCCAGCAGTTACAAATCGGGGTACTCCTACGAGCAGTACTTC. Residues: CASSYKSGYSYEQYF. This chain links TRBV6-5 with TRBJ2-7; a possible D gene is TRBD2 (5 bases). V was trimmed by 2 bases and J by 0 bases, leaving 11 bases between them. The germline gives CDR1 MNHEY, CDR2 SVGAGI. This CDR3 has 15 amino acids.

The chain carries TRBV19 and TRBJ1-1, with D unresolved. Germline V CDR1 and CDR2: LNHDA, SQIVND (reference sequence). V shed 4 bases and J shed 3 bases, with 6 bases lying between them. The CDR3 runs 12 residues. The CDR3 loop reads CASSTAYTEAFF. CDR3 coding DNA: TGTGCCAGTAGTACAGCATACACTGAAGCTTTCTTT.

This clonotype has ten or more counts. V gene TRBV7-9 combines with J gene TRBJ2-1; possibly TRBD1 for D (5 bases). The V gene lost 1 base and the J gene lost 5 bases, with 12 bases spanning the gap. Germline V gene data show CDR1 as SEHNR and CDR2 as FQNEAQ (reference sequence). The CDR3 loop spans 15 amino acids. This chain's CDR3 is CASSLGQGADNEQFF. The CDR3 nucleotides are TGTGCCAGCAGCTTAGGTCAGGGTGCGGACAATGAGCAGTTCTTC.

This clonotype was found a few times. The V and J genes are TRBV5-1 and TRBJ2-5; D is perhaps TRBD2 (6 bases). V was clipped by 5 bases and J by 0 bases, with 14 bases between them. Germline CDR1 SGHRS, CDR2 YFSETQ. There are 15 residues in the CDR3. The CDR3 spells CASSTLWGDQETQYF. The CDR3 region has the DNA TGCGCCAGCAGTACCCTTTGGGGGGACCAAGAGACCCAGTACTTC.

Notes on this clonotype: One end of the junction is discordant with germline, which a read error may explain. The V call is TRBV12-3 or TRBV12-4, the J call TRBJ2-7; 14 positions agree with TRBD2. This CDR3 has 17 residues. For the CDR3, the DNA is TGTGCCTGCAGTTTAGAGGGACTAGCGGGAGTGGCCTACGAGCAGTACTTC. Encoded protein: CACSLEGLAGVAYEQYF.